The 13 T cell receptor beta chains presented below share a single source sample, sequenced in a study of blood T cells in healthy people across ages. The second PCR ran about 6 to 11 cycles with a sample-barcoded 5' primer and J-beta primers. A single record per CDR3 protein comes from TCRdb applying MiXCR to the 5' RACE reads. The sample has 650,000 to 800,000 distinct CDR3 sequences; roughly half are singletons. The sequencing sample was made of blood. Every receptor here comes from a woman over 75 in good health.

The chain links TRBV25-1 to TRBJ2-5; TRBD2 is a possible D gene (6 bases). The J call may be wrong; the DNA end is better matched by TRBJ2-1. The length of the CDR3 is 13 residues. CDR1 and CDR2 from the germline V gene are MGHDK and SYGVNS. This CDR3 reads CASARDFQETQFF. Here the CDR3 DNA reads TGTGCCAGCGCTAGGGACTTCCAAGAGACCCAGTTCTTC.

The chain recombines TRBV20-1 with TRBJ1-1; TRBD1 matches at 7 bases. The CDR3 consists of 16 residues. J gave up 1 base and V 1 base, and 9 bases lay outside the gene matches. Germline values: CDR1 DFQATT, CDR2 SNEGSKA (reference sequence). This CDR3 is CSARVRAGGPNTEAFF. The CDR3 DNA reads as TGCAGTGCTAGAGTAAGGGCAGGGGGACCGAACACTGAAGCTTTCTTT.

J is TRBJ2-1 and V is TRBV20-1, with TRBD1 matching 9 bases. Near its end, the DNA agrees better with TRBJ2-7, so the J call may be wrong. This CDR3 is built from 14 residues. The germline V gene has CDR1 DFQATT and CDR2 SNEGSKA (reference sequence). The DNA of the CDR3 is TGCAGTGCTCTGCCGGGACAGGGTACTGCCGAGCAGTACTTC. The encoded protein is CSALPGQGTAEQYF.

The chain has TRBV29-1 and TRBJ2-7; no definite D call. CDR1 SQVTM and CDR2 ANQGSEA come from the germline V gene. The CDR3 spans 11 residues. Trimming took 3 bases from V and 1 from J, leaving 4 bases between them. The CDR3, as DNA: TGCAGCGTTGACGCATCCTACGAGCAGTACTTC. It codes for CSVDASYEQYF.

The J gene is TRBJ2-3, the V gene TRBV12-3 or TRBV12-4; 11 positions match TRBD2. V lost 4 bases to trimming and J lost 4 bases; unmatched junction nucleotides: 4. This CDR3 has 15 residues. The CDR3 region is CASSSTSGVADTQYF. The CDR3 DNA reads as TGTGCCAGCAGTTCGACTAGCGGGGTCGCAGATACGCAGTATTTT.

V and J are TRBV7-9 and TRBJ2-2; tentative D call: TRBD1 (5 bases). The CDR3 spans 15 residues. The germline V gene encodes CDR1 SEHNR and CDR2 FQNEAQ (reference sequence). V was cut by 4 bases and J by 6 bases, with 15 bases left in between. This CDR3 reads CASSSRGAGSGELFF. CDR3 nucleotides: TGTGCCAGCAGCTCCAGAGGTGCAGGGTCCGGGGAGCTGTTTTTT.

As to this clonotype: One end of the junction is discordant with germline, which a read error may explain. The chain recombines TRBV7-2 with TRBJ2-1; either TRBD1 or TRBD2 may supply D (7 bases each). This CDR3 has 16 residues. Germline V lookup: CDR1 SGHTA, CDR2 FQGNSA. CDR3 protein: CASSLVRTSGTDEQFF. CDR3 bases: TGTGCCAGCAGCTTAGTCCGGACTAGTGGGACAGATGAACAGTTCTTC.

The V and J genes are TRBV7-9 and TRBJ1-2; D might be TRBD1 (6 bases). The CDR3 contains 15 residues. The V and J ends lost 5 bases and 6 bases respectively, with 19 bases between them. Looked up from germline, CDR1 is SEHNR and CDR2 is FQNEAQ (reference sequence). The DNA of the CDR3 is TGTGCCAGCAGCCCCGAATTACGGGGGGCGCATGGCTACACCTTC. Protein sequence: CASSPELRGAHGYTF.

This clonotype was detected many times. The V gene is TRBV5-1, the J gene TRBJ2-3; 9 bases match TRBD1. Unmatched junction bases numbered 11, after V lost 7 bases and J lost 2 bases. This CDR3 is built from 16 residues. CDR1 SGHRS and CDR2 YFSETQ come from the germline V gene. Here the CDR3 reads CASGTGRNQDTDTQYF. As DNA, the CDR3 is TGCGCCAGCGGGACAGGGCGGAACCAGGACACAGATACGCAGTATTTT.

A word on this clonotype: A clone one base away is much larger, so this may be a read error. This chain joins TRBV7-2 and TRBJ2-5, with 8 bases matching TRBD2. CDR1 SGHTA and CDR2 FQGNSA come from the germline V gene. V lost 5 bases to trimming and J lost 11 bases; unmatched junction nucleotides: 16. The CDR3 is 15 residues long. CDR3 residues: CASSPKREGYNEQYF. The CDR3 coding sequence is TGTGCCAGCAGCCCAAAACGGGAGGGATACAATGAGCAGTACTTC.

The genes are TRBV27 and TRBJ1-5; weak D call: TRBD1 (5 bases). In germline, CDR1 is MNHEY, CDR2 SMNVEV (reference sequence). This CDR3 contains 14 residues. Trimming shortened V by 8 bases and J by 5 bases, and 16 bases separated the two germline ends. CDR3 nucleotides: TGTGCCAGCCGTCCGGCCGGGGGACATCAGCCCCAGCATTTT. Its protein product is CASRPAGGHQPQHF.

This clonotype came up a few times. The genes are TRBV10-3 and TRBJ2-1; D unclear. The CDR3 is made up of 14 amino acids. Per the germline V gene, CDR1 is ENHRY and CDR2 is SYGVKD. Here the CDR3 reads CASRSGISYNEQFF. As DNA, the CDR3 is TGTGCGTCTCGTTCAGGCATTTCCTACAATGAGCAGTTCTTC.

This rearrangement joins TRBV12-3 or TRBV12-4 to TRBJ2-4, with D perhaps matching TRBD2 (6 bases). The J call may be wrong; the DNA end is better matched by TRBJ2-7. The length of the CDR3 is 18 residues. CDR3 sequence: CASSFRAIQASAHYEQYF. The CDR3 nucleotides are TGTGCCAGCAGTTTTAGGGCGATACAGGCTAGCGCCCACTACGAGCAGTACTTC.